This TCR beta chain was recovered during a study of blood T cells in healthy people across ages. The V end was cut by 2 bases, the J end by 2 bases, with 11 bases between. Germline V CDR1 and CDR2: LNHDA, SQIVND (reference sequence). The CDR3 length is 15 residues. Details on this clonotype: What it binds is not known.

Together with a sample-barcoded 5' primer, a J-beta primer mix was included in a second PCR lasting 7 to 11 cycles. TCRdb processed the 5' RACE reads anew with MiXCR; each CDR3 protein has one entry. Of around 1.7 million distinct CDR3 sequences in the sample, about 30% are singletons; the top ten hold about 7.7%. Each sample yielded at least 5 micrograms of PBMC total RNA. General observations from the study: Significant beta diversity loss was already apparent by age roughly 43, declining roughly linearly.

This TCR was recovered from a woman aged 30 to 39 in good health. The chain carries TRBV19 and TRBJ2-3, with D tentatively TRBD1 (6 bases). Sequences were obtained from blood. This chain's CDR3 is CASSIRDKLTDTQYF. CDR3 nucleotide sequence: TGTGCCAGTAGTATAAGGGACAAACTCACAGATACGCAGTATTTT.